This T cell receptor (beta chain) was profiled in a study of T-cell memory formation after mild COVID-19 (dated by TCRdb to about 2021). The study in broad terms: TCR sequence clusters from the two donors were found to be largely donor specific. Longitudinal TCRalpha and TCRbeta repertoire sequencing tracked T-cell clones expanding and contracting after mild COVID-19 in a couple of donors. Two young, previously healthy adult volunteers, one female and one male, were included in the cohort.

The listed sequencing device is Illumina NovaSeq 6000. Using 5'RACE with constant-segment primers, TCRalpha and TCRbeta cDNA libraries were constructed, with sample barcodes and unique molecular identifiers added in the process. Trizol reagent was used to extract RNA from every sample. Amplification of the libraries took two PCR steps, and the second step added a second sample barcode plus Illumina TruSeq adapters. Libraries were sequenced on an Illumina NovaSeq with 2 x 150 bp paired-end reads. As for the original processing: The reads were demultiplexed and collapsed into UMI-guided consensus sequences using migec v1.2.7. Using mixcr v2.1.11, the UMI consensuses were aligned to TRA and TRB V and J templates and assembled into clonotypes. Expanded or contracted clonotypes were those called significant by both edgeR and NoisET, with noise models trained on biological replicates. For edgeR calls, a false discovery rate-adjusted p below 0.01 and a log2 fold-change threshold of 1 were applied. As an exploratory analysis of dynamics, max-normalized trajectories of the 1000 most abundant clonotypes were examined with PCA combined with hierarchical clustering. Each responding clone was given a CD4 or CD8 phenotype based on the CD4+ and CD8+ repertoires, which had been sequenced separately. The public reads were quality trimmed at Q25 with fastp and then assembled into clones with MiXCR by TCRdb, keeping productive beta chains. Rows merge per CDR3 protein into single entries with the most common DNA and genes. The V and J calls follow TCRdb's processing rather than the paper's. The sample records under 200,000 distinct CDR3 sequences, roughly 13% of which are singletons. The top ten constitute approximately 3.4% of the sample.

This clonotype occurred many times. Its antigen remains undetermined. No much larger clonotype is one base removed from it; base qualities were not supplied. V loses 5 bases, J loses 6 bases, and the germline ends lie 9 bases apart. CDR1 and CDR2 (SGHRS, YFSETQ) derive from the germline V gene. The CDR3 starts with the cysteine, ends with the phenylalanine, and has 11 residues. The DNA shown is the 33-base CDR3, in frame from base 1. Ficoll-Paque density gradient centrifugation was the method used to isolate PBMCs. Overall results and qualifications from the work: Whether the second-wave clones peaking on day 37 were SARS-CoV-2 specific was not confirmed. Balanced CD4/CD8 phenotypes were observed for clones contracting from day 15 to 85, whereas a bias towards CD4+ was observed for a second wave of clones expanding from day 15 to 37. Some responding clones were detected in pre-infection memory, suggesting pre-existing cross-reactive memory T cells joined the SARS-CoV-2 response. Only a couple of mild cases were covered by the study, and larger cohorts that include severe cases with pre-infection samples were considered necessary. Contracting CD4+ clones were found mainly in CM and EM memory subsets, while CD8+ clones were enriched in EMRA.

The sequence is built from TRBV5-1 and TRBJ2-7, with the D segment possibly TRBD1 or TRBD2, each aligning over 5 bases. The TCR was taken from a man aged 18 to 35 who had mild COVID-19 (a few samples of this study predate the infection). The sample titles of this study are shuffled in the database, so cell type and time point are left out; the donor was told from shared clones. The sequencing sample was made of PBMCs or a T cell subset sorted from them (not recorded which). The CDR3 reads CASSEGSEQYF. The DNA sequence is TGCGCCAGCAGTGAGGGGTCCGAGCAGTACTTC.